This TCR beta chain appears in the sequencing data of a study of technical replicates of blood from a handful of donors. Sequenced by immunoSEQ multiplex PCR; TCRdb stores in-frame clones only, minus some. Of around 64,000 clones in the sample, over 85% were seen once. Between the trimmed V and J ends, which lost 0 bases and 0 bases, there was a span of 10 bases. The CDR3 runs to 15 residues. The germline V gene has CDR1 SGHRS and CDR2 YFSETQ. The chain combines TRBV5-1 with TRBJ2-7, with D possibly TRBD2 on 6 matching bases. Sequencing was carried out using PBMCs. The receptor was isolated from a human donor in good health. Some clones in this sample may be carry-over from other donors' samples. CDR3 in amino acids: CASSLAAGSSYEQYF. The CDR3 DNA reads as TGCGCCAGCAGCTTGGCGGCGGGAAGCTCCTACGAGCAGTACTTC.